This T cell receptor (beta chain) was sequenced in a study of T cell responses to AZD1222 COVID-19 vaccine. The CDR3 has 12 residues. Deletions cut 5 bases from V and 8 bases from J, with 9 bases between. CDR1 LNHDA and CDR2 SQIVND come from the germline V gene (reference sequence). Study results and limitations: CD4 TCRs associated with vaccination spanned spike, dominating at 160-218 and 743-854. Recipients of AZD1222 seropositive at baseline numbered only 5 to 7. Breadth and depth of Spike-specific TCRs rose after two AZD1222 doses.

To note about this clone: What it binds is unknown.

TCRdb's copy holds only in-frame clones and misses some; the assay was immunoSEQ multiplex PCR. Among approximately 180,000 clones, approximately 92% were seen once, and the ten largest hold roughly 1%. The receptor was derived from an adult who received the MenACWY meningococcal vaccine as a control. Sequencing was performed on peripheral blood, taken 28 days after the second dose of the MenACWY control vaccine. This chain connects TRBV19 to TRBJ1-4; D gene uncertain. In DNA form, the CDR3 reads TGTGCCAGTAGTTCTGACGGAGAAAAACTGTTTTTT. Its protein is CASSSDGEKLFF.